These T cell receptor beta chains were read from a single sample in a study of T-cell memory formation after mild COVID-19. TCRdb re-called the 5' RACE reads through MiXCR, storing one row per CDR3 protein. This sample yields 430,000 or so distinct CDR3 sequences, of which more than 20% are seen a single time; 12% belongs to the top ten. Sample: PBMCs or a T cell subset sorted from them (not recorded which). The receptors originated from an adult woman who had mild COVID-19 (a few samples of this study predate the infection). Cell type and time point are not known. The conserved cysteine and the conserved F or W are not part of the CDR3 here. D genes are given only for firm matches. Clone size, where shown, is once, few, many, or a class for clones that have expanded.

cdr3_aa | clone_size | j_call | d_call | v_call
ASIFRAEPPVYNEQF | few | TRBJ2-1 | . | TRBV27
ASTAGRNNEQF | many | TRBJ2-1 | . | TRBV3-1
ASSLRGVGTDTQY | few | TRBJ2-3 | . | TRBV28
ASSSRTEPYEQY | . | TRBJ2-7 | . | TRBV7-2
ASSRATSGSQYEQY | few | TRBJ2-7 | TRBD2 | TRBV4-3
ASSVPRNGYT | . | TRBJ1-2 | . | TRBV7-6
ASSPAGGGGDTQY | few | TRBJ2-3 | TRBD1 | TRBV12-3/TRBV12-4
ASSSSPGDSYNSPLH | many | TRBJ1-6 | . | TRBV5-1
ASSPRSPDTQY | . | TRBJ2-3 | . | TRBV7-2
ATSRDRASGETQY | . | TRBJ2-5 | . | TRBV15
ASSLAINPSTDTQY | . | TRBJ2-3 | . | TRBV7-9
SASSGRGRLGNQPQH | . | TRBJ1-5 | TRBD1 | TRBV20-1
SATARRYEQY | few | TRBJ2-7 | . | TRBV20-1
ASSLGGAWETQY | few | TRBJ2-5 | . | TRBV12-3/TRBV12-4
ATSAGTGGKYTQY | . | TRBJ2-3 | TRBD1 | TRBV24-1
ASSLVQLAGGDTQY | . | TRBJ2-3 | TRBD2 | TRBV7-8
ASSLDRPSYEQY | . | TRBJ2-7 | . | TRBV5-5
ASSQIRGGDEQF | once | TRBJ2-1 | TRBD2 | TRBV14